This paragraph reports one T cell receptor (beta chain). This record comes from a study of blood T cell repertoires in COVID-19. Trimming removed 5 bases at V and 0 bases at J, with 13 bases between. CDR1 is MDHEN and CDR2 is SYDVKM in the germline V gene. The CDR3 loop spans 15 amino acids. TCRdb's table, derived via immunoSEQ multiplex PCR, lists solely in-frame clones and lacks some. The sample contains about 150,000 clones, approximately 80% of which appear only once. The sequence was obtained from a man between 65 and 79 years old with acute or convalescent COVID-19. This chain joins TRBV28 and TRBJ2-5; the D gene is possibly TRBD1 (6 bases). Sequenced input: peripheral blood. CDR3 loop: CASSLYRDNQETQYF. The CDR3 DNA is TGTGCCAGCAGTCTGTACCGGGACAACCAAGAGACCCAGTACTTC.